The clone carrying this T cell receptor (beta chain) was seen ten or more times. Its target is not known. TCR beta libraries were built with iRepertoire HTBI primers and Arm-PCR of CDR3 regions. One entry per CDR3 protein, called by TCRdb with MiXCR from the multiplex PCR reads. The table has around 460,000 distinct CDR3 sequences, approximately 23% seen once. As to time point: persistent/refractory GD, antithyroid drugs over 5 years with positive TRAb. RNA from PBMCs was the source of the TCR library. Germline V gives CDR1 SGHNT, CDR2 YENEEA. With 2 bases removed from V and 6 bases from J, the gap between germline ends came to 19 bases. The CDR3 has 16 amino acids. These data originate in a study of regulatory T cells in long-lasting Graves disease. Findings of the study overall: The study found lower TCR diversity in persistent Graves' patients than in newly diagnosed ones.

The rearrangement joins TRBV11-3 to TRBJ1-2, with D perhaps matching TRBD1 (6 bases). Sequences were derived from peripheral blood mononuclear cells (PBMCs), sampled when the disease was refractory, from a patient treated with antithyroid drugs. The sequence came from a female donor with Graves disease. In nucleotides, the CDR3 is TGTGCCAGCAGCTTAAAGGATCCAGGGGAGATACATGGCTACACCTTC. Protein sequence: CASSLKDPGEIHGYTF.